The rows below give T cell receptor beta chains drawn from one sample of a study of long-term antiretroviral therapy in people with HIV. The protocol was immunoSEQ multiplex PCR, while the TCRdb copy is restricted to in-frame clones and leaves out a portion. The sample has 20,000 to 25,000 clones, 79% seen once. The sequences come from unsorted PBMCs, collected 4.1 years after starting antiretroviral therapy. These receptors originate from a woman in her forties with HIV. Each CDR3 is given with its conserved first and last residue. A D gene is named only where the DNA matches it firmly. Only part of the rows carry a size: once, few, many, or a class if the clone is expanded.

V: TRBV11-2; J: TRBJ2-2; D: TRBD2; size: NA; CDR3: CASSFPAGGPETGELFF; DNA: TGTGCCAGCAGCTTCCCCGCGGGAGGGCCAGAAACCGGGGAGCTGTTTTTT
V: TRBV11-2; J: TRBJ1-1; D: NA; size: few; CDR3: CASSVKERIMNTEAFF; DNA: TGTGCCAGCAGCGTAAAAGAAAGGATCATGAACACTGAAGCTTTCTTT
V: TRBV30; J: TRBJ2-1; D: TRBD1; size: NA; CDR3: CAWSLRQGEFDEQFF; DNA: TGTGCCTGGAGTCTCCGGCAGGGGGAGTTCGATGAGCAGTTCTTC
V: TRBV28; J: TRBJ2-3; D: NA; size: NA; CDR3: CASSLADTQYF; DNA: TGTGCCAGCAGTTTAGCAGATACGCAGTATTTT
V: TRBV5-1; J: TRBJ2-3; D: TRBD2; size: NA; CDR3: CASSLQGVRTSGREADTQYF; DNA: TGCGCCAGCAGCTTACAGGGGGTACGGACTAGCGGGAGGGAAGCAGATACGCAGTATTTT
V: TRBV6-5; J: TRBJ2-1; D: NA; size: once; CDR3: CASSTGGHSYNEQFF; DNA: TGTGCCAGCAGTACGGGGGGCCACTCCTACAATGAGCAGTTCTTC
V: TRBV11-3; J: TRBJ1-1; D: NA; size: NA; CDR3: CASSLVRGGTTEAFF; DNA: TGTGCCAGCAGCTTAGTCCGGGGAGGGACCACTGAAGCTTTCTTT
V: TRBV2; J: TRBJ2-7; D: NA; size: NA; CDR3: CASRGYEQYF; DNA: TGTGCCAGCAGGGGGTACGAGCAGTACTTC
V: TRBV4-2; J: TRBJ1-4; D: TRBD1; size: few; CDR3: CASSQESPGQGAEKLFF; DNA: TGTGCCAGCAGCCAAGAATCCCCGGGACAGGGGGCCGAAAAACTGTTTTTT
V: TRBV27; J: TRBJ1-6; D: NA; size: NA; CDR3: CASSLWTVGSSPLHF; DNA: TGTGCCAGCAGTTTATGGACAGTGGGGTCTTCACCCCTCCACTTT
V: TRBV5-6; J: TRBJ2-1; D: TRBD2; size: once; CDR3: CASSLLAGGNEQFF; DNA: TGTGCCAGCAGCTTGCTAGCGGGGGGCAATGAGCAGTTCTTC
V: TRBV27; J: TRBJ2-7; D: TRBD1; size: NA; CDR3: CASSVRGLAYEQYF; DNA: TGTGCCAGCAGTGTCAGGGGGCTGGCCTACGAGCAGTACTTC
V: TRBV6-5; J: TRBJ2-1; D: NA; size: NA; CDR3: CASSSLKGARNEQFF; DNA: TGTGCCAGCAGTTCCTTAAAAGGGGCGCGCAATGAGCAGTTCTTC
V: TRBV7-9; J: TRBJ1-1; D: TRBD1; size: NA; CDR3: CASKGQENTEAFF; DNA: TGTGCCAGCAAGGGACAGGAGAACACTGAAGCTTTCTTT
V: TRBV4-3; J: TRBJ2-7; D: NA; size: NA; CDR3: CASSQDMNRPSYEQYF; DNA: TGCGCCAGCAGCCAAGATATGAACAGGCCCTCCTACGAGCAGTACTTC
V: TRBV19; J: TRBJ1-2; D: TRBD1; size: once; CDR3: CASSIRGLSYGYTF; DNA: TGTGCCAGTAGTATTAGGGGGCTGAGCTATGGCTACACCTTC
V: TRBV4-3; J: TRBJ1-2; D: NA; size: few; CDR3: CASSQEGAGLYGYTF; DNA: TGCGCCAGCAGCCAAGAGGGGGCAGGACTCTATGGCTACACCTTC
V: TRBV29-1; J: TRBJ1-2; D: NA; size: NA; CDR3: CSVTGYYGYTF; DNA: TGCAGCGTTACGGGATACTATGGCTACACCTTC
V: TRBV25-1; J: TRBJ1-2; D: NA; size: NA; CDR3: CASSEWGEGRGYGYTF; DNA: TGTGCCAGCAGTGAATGGGGAGAGGGGCGCGGCTATGGCTACACCTTC
V: TRBV7-9; J: TRBJ1-6; D: NA; size: few; CDR3: CASSLVHGSSSYNSPLHF; DNA: TGTGCCAGCAGCTTAGTTCATGGTTCCAGCTCCTATAATTCACCCCTCCACTTT
V: TRBV7-9; J: TRBJ2-7; D: NA; size: NA; CDR3: CASSPWRGEQYF; DNA: TGTGCCAGCAGCCCCTGGAGGGGCGAGCAGTACTTC
V: TRBV7-9; J: TRBJ2-5; D: NA; size: once; CDR3: CASSLQQETQYF; DNA: TGTGCCAGCAGCTTGCAGCAAGAGACCCAGTACTTC
V: TRBV5-1; J: TRBJ1-2; D: NA; size: once; CDR3: CASSLDFGGGSFYGYTF; DNA: TGCGCCAGCAGCTTGGATTTTGGGGGGGGGAGTTTCTATGGCTACACCTTC
V: TRBV15; J: TRBJ2-1; D: NA; size: NA; CDR3: CATSSEAPGAYNEQFF; DNA: TGTGCCACCAGCTCAGAGGCGCCAGGGGCCTACAATGAGCAGTTCTTC
V: TRBV7-6; J: TRBJ1-1; D: TRBD1; size: NA; CDR3: CASSPTGGRVLSGTEAFF; DNA: TGTGCCAGCAGCCCGACAGGGGGACGGGTTCTTTCGGGCACTGAAGCTTTCTTT
V: TRBV2; J: TRBJ2-1; D: NA; size: NA; CDR3: CASGGNEQFF; DNA: TGTGCCAGCGGCGGGAATGAGCAGTTCTTC
V: TRBV9; J: TRBJ2-7; D: TRBD2; size: once; CDR3: CASSPGGYYEQYF; DNA: TGTGCCAGCAGCCCCGGGGGGTACTACGAGCAGTACTTC
V: TRBV25-1; J: TRBJ2-7; D: TRBD1; size: NA; CDR3: CASSDPGTGYYEQYF; DNA: TGTGCCAGCAGTGATCCCGGGACAGGTTACTACGAGCAGTACTTC
V: TRBV5-6; J: TRBJ2-7; D: TRBD1; size: NA; CDR3: CASSLVGQGYEQYF; DNA: TGTGCCAGCAGCTTAGTAGGACAGGGGTACGAGCAGTACTTC
V: TRBV15; J: TRBJ2-3; D: NA; size: NA; CDR3: CATSRDRGASTQYF; DNA: TGTGCCACCAGCAGAGATCGCGGGGCCAGTACGCAGTATTTT
V: TRBV7-9; J: TRBJ2-7; D: NA; size: NA; CDR3: CASSFRSGRDEQYF; DNA: TGTGCCAGCAGCTTCCGATCGGGTAGAGATGAGCAGTACTTC
V: TRBV9; J: TRBJ2-3; D: TRBD2; size: NA; CDR3: CASSVLGQASGVTDTQYF; DNA: TGTGCCAGCAGCGTACTGGGGCAGGCTAGCGGGGTAACAGATACGCAGTATTTT
V: TRBV4-1; J: TRBJ2-7; D: NA; size: NA; CDR3: CASSQDRRQDHEQYF; DNA: TGCGCCAGCAGCCAAGACAGGCGACAAGATCACGAGCAGTACTTC
V: TRBV5-1; J: TRBJ1-1; D: NA; size: NA; CDR3: CASSLGTGTAEAFF; DNA: TGCGCCAGCAGCTTGGGAACAGGGACGGCCGAAGCTTTCTTT
V: TRBV7-8; J: TRBJ1-5; D: NA; size: NA; CDR3: CASSFPGGNQPQHF; DNA: TGTGCCAGCAGCTTTCCCGGGGGAAATCAGCCCCAGCATTTT
V: TRBV5-1; J: TRBJ2-3; D: TRBD2; size: NA; CDR3: CASSLGIAGPSTDTQYF; DNA: TGCGCCAGCAGCTTGGGGATAGCGGGGCCAAGCACAGATACGCAGTATTTT
V: TRBV19; J: TRBJ2-7; D: TRBD1; size: few; CDR3: CASSIGTGGEQYF; DNA: TGTGCCAGTAGTATTGGGACAGGGGGCGAGCAGTACTTC
V: TRBV25-1; J: TRBJ2-2; D: TRBD1; size: NA; CDR3: CASSGDRDTGELFF; DNA: TGTGCCAGCAGTGGGGACAGGGACACCGGGGAGCTGTTTTTT
V: TRBV5-5; J: TRBJ1-1; D: NA; size: NA; CDR3: CASSTAGDTEAFF; DNA: TGTGCCAGCAGCACCGCCGGGGACACTGAAGCTTTCTTT
V: TRBV10-3; J: TRBJ2-1; D: NA; size: NA; CDR3: CAISRTEGSGEAQFF; DNA: TGTGCCATCAGCCGCACAGAGGGTAGCGGTGAGGCCCAGTTCTTC
V: TRBV5-4; J: TRBJ1-3; D: NA; size: NA; CDR3: CASSLGADGSGNTIYF; DNA: TGTGCCAGCAGCTTGGGGGCGGATGGGTCTGGAAACACCATATATTTT